This T cell receptor (beta chain) was sequenced during a study of neurological immune-mediated disorders. Study-level findings and limits: Multiple sclerosis was found to have the least TCR clonal expansion, below healthy controls, and HTLV-1-associated myelopathy the most.

The V gene lost 0 bases and the J gene lost 1 base, with 13 bases spanning the gap. Germline values: CDR1 SGHRS, CDR2 YFSETQ. This CDR3 region has 16 residues. In its sample, this clonotype was seen many times. As yet, its antigen is unknown. TCRdb independently ran MiXCR on the 5' RACE reads; one entry per CDR3 protein. The top ten hold roughly 4.8% of the sample, which has under 100,000 distinct CDR3 sequences, 13% seen once. Regarding time point: longitudinal time-point 2. The TCR originated in a female donor with HTLV-1-associated myelopathy (HAM/TSP). The specimen sequenced was PBMCs. The V and J genes are TRBV5-1 and TRBJ2-5, with a weak D call TRBD1 (5 bases). The CDR3: CASSLAPGPPQETQYF. CDR3 DNA: TGCGCCAGCAGCTTGGCCCCAGGGCCCCCCCAAGAGACCCAGTACTTC.